This T cell receptor (beta chain) emerged from a study of blood T cell repertoires in COVID-19. Germline lookup yields CDR1 GTSNPN and CDR2 SVGIG (reference sequence). Trimming pared 3 bases from V and 3 bases from J, leaving 13 bases between. This CDR3 is 14 amino acids long. TCRdb's copy holds only in-frame clones and misses some; the assay was immunoSEQ multiplex PCR. Here the sample spans about 200,000 clones, 85% being singletons. The sample holds one count of this clone. The sequencing input was peripheral blood. This chain links TRBV30 with TRBJ2-3; D is perhaps TRBD2 (6 bases). This receptor was identified in a man aged 55 to 69 with COVID-19, enrolled during active disease. The CDR3 sequence is CAWSDGRGTDTQYF. The CDR3 DNA reads as TGTGCCTGGAGCGACGGGAGAGGGACAGATACGCAGTATTTT.